This T cell receptor (beta chain) was sequenced during a study of T cells in Graves' hyperthyroidism and ophthalmopathy. This clonotype was detected a few times. RNA transcripts yielded amplified TCR beta CDR3 regions. A set of HTBI primers served as the primers for a first-round RT-PCR of the TCR CDR3. TCRdb reprocessed the multiplex PCR reads with MiXCR, giving one entry per CDR3 protein. The data show about 560,000 distinct CDR3 sequences, with 15% to 17% seen just once and 6.5% to 8% held by the top ten. With 5 bases clipped from V and 7 bases from J, the junction kept 5 bases outside the gene matches. Germline values: CDR1 MNHNS, CDR2 SASEGT. CDR3 length: 13 amino acids.

The chain is built from TRBV6-1 and TRBJ1-5; 7 bases line up with TRBD1. This sequence was found in a woman in her twenties or thirties with Graves' hyperthyroidism. The material sequenced was blood. The CDR3 loop is CASSFDRAQPQHF. The CDR3 DNA reads TGTGCCAGCAGTTTCGACAGGGCACAGCCCCAGCATTTT.